This TCR beta chain was recorded in a study of T cell repertoires in cytomegalovirus infection. The CDR3 is 15 amino acids. Trimming pared 4 bases from V and 0 bases from J, leaving 8 bases between. Germline V gene lookup returns CDR1 SGHNT and CDR2 YYREEE (reference sequence). Concerning this clonotype itself: Its antigen is undetermined. A much larger clone sits a single nucleotide away, making a read error possible.

In TCRdb, the reads were re-called with MiXCR into one record per CDR3 protein. Of about 340,000 distinct CDR3 sequences listed, approximately 32% were seen once; the top ten hold 15% to 25%. The material sequenced was cultured PBMCs, taken from culture after CMV antigen stimulation. This clonotype originated in a human donor in good health (CMV status not recorded). Some clones in this sample may be carry-over from other donors' samples. The V gene is TRBV5-4, the J gene TRBJ1-6; D is perhaps TRBD1 (6 bases). The CDR3 DNA is TGTGCCAGCAGCCAGGACAGCTCCTATAATTCACCCCTCCACTTT. It yields the protein CASSQDSSYNSPLHF.